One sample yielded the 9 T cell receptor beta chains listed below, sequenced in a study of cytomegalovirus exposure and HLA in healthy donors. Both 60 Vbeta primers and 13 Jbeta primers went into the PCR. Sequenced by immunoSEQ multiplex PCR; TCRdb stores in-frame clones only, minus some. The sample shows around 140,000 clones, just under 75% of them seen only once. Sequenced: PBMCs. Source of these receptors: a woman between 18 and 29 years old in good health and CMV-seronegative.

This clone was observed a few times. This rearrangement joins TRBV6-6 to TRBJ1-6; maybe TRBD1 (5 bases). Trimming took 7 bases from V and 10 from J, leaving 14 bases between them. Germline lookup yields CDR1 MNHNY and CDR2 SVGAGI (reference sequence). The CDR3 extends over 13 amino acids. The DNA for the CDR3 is TGTGCCAGCACGGCCAGGGAAGAATCACCCCTCCACTTT. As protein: CASTAREESPLHF.

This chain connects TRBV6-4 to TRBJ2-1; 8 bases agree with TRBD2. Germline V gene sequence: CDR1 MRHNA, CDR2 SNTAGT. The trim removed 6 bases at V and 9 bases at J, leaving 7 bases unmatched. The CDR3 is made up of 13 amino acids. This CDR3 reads CASSPYRGGEQFF. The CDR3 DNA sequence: TGTGCCAGCAGCCCGTATCGGGGGGGTGAGCAGTTCTTC.

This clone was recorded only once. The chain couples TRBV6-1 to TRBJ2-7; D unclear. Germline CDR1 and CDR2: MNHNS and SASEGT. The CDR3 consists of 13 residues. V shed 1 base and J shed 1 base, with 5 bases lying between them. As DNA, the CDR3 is TGTGCCAGCAGTGAAGTCGGGTCCTACGAGCAGTACTTC. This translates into CASSEVGSYEQYF.

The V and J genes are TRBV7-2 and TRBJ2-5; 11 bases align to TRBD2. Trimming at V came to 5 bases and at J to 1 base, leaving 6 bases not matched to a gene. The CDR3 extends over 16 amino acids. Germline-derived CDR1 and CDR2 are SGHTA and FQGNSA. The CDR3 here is CASSLVAGGSQETQYF. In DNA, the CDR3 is TGTGCCAGCAGCCTCGTAGCGGGGGGGTCCCAAGAGACCCAGTACTTC.

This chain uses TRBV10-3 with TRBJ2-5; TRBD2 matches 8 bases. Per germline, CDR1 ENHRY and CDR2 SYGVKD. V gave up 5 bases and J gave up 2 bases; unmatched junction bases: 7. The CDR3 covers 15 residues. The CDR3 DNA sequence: TGTGCCATCAGTCCGGGTGGGACTAGACAAGAGACCCAGTACTTC. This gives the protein CAISPGGTRQETQYF.

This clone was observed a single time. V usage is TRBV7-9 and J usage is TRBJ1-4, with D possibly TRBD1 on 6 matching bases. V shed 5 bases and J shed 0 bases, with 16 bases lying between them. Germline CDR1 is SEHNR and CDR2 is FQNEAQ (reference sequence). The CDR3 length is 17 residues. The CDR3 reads CASSPHPTGSTNEKLFF. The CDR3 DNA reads TGTGCCAGCAGCCCCCACCCCACAGGGTCAACTAATGAAAAACTGTTTTTT.

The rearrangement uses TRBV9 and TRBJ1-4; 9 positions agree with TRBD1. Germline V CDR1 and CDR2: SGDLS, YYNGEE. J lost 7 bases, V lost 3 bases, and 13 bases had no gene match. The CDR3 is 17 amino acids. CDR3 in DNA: TGTGCCAGCAGCGCAAGACCCCAGGACAGGGGCGGTGAAAAACTGTTTTTT. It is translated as CASSARPQDRGGEKLFF.

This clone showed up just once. CDR3 residues: CASSLPVYEQYF. The CDR3 DNA sequence: TGTGCCAGCAGTTTACCCGTGTACGAGCAGTACTTC. The genes are TRBV28 and TRBJ2-7; the D is unclear. Trimming shortened V by 2 bases and J by 4 bases, and 6 bases separated the two germline ends. Germline assignment: CDR1 MDHEN and CDR2 SYDVKM. This CDR3 comprises 12 residues.

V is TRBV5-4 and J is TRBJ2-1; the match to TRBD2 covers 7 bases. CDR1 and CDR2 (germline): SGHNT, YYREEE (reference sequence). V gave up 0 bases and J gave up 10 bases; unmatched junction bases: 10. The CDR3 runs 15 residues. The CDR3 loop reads CASSLASGRDGEQFF. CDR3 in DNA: TGTGCCAGCAGCTTGGCTAGCGGCAGGGACGGGGAGCAGTTCTTC.